The 4 T cell receptor beta chains reported below all come from one sample, sequenced in a study of beta chain features in type 1 diabetes. Whole-study findings and limits: TCRB CDR3 length was moderately but significantly reduced in all four CD4+ subsets of Type 1 diabetes patients.

As every portion of the isolated RNA was reverse transcribed, the sequencing read expressed TCRB transcripts. Using immunoSEQ multiplex PCR, the repertoire was profiled, and TCRdb retains in-frame clones only, with some absent. The table shows fewer than 300,000 clones, with over 20% occurring only once. The antigens these receptors bind are not known. What was sequenced was naive CD4+ T cells from blood. These receptors came from a woman aged 40 to 50 with type 1 diabetes.

The genes are TRBV5-1 and TRBJ2-1; weak D call: TRBD2 (7 bases). V was pared by 0 bases and J by 9 bases, with 16 bases between. In germline, CDR1 is SGHRS, CDR2 YFSETQ. The CDR3 runs to 15 residues. The DNA of the CDR3 is TGCGCCAGCAGCTTGGTTGGGGGGGCGCCTGGTGAGCAGTTCTTC. Protein product: CASSLVGGAPGEQFF.

This clone was recorded only once. This chain uses TRBV7-2 with TRBJ1-1; D not resolved. Germline assignment: CDR1 SGHTA and CDR2 FQGNSA. CDR3 length: 16 residues. Trimming stripped 7 bases from V and 1 base from J, with 19 bases between. The CDR3 region has the DNA TGTGCCAGCACCGTGGGTCGCGGAAGCGGGAACACTGAAGCTTTCTTT. It codes for CASTVGRGSGNTEAFF.

The sample holds a few counts of this clone. V gene TRBV5-4 combines with J gene TRBJ2-1, with 13 bases that match TRBD2. CDR1 SGHNT and CDR2 YYREEE come from the germline V gene (reference sequence). V dropped 1 base and J dropped 9; count of bases not matched to a gene: 4. This CDR3 is built from 15 residues. The CDR3 here is CASSLTSGGAGEQFF. The CDR3 DNA reads TGTGCCAGCAGCTTGACTAGCGGGGGGGCTGGTGAGCAGTTCTTC.

The chain uses TRBV28 and TRBJ1-1; D may be TRBD1 (6 bases). CDR3 size: 16 residues. Trimming took 3 bases from V and 1 from J, leaving 15 bases between them. The V gene's germline CDR1 is MDHEN and CDR2 SYDVKM. The CDR3 spells CASSFGQGIWNTEAFF. The CDR3 nucleotides read TGTGCCAGCAGTTTCGGCCAGGGGATTTGGAACACTGAAGCTTTCTTT.